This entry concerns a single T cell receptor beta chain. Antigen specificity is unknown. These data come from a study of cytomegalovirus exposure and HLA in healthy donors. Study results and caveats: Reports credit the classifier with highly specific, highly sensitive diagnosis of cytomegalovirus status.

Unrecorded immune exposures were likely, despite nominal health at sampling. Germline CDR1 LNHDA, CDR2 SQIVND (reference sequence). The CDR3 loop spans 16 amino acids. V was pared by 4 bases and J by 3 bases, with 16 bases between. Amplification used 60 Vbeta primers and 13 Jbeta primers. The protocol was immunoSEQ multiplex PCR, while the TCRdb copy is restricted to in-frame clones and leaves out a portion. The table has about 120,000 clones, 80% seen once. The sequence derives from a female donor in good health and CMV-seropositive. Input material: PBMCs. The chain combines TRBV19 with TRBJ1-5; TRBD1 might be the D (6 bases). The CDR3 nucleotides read TGTGCCAGTAGTAACGGACAGACTACCCACAATCAGCCCCAGCATTTT. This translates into CASSNGQTTHNQPQHF.